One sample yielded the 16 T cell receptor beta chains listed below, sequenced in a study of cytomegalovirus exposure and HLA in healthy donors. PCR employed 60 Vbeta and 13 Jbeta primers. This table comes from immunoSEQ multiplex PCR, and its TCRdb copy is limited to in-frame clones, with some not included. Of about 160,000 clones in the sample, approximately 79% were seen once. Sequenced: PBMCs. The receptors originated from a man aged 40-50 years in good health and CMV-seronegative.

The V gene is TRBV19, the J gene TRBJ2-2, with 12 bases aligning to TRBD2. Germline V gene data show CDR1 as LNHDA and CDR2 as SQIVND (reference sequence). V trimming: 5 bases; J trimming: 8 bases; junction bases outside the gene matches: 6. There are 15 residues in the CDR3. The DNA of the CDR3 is TGTGCCAGTAGTTCAAGGACTAGCGGGGTTGGGGAGCTGTTTTTT. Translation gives CASSSRTSGVGELFF.

The CDR3 sequence is CATQTGSEAFF. In DNA, the CDR3 is TGTGCCACGCAAACGGGGTCTGAAGCTTTCTTT. This chain links TRBV10-3 with TRBJ1-1; D gene uncertain. CDR1 and CDR2 from the germline V gene are ENHRY and SYGVKD. Trimming left V 10 bases short and J 6 bases short, with 12 bases between. The CDR3 length is 11 residues.

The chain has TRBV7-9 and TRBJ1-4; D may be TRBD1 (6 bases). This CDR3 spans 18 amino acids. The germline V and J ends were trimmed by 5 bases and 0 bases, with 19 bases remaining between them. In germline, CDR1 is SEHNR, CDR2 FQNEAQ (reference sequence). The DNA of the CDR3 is TGTGCCAGCAGCCCGCACCCAGACAGGACGGCAACTAATGAAAAACTGTTTTTT. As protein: CASSPHPDRTATNEKLFF.

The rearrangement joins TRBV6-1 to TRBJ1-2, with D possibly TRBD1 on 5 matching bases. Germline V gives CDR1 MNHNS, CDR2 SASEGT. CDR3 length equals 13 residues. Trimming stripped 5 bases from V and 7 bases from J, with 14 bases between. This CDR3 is CASSLRGDTGYTF. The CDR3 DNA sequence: TGTGCCAGCAGTTTACGGGGGGATACTGGCTACACCTTC.

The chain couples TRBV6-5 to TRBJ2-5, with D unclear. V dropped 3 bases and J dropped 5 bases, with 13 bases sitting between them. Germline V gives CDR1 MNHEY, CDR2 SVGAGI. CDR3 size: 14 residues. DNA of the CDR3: TGTGCCAGCAGTTATGATCGCCGGTCGGAGACCCAGTACTTC. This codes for CASSYDRRSETQYF.

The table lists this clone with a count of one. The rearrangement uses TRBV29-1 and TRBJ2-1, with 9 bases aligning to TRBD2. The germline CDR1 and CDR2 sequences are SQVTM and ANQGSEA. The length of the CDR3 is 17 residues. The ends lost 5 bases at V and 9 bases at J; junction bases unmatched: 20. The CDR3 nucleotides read TGCAGCGTTCGCCCGATAGGAAGCGGGGGGACTCACAGTGAGCAGTTCTTC. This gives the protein CSVRPIGSGGTHSEQFF.

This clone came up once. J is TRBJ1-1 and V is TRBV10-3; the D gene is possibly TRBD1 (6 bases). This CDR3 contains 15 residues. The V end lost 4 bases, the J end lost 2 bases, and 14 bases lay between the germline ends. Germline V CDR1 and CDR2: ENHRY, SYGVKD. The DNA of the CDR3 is TGTGCCATCAGTGGAACACAGGGTTTAAACACTGAAGCTTTCTTT. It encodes CAISGTQGLNTEAFF.

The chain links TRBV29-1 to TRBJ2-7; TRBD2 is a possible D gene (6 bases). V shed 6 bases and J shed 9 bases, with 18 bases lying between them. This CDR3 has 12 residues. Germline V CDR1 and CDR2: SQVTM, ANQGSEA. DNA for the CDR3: TGCAGCGTAGAGGAGGGAACTACGATGCAGTACTTC. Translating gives CSVEEGTTMQYF.

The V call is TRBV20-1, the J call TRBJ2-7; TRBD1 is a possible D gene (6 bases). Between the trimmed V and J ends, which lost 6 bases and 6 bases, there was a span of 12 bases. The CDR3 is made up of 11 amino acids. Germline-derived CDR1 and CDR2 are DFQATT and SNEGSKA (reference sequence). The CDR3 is CSAQGSGEQYF. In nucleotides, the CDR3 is TGCAGTGCGCAGGGGAGTGGCGAGCAGTACTTC.

The CDR3 protein is CASSLGNPGLAGGGTGELFF. In DNA form, the CDR3 reads TGTGCCAGCAGTTTAGGCAACCCGGGACTAGCGGGGGGGGGCACCGGGGAGCTGTTTTTT. The chain recombines TRBV28 with TRBJ2-2; 16 bases match TRBD2. V lost 2 bases and J lost 4; bases outside the gene matches: 10. The length of the CDR3 is 20 residues. CDR1 is MDHEN, CDR2 SYDVKM, per germline.

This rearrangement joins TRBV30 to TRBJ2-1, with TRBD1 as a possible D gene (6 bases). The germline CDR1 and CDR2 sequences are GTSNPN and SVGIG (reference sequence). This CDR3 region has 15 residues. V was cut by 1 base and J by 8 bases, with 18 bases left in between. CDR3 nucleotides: TGTGCCTGGAGTGCAGGGGTTAGTCGATTCGATGAGCAGTTCTTC. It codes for CAWSAGVSRFDEQFF. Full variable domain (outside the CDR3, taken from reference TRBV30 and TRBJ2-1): SQTIHQWPATLVQPVGSPLSLECTVEGTSNPNLYWYRQAAGRGLQLLFYSVGIGQISSEVPQNLSASRPQDRQFILSSKKLLLSDSGFYLCAWSAGVSRFDEQFFGPGTRLTVL.

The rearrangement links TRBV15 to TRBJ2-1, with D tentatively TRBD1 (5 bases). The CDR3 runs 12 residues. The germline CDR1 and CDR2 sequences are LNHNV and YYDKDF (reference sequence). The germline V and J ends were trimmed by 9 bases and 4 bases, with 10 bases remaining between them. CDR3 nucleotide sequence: TGTGCCACGGGCGACAGTTACAATGAGCAGTTCTTC. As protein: CATGDSYNEQFF.

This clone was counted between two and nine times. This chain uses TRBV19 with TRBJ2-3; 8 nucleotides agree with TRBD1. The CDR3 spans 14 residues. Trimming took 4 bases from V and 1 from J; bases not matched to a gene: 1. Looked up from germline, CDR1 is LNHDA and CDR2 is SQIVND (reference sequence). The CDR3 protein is CASSKGQGTDTQYF. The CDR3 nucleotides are TGTGCCAGTAGTAAGGGACAGGGCACAGATACGCAGTATTTT.

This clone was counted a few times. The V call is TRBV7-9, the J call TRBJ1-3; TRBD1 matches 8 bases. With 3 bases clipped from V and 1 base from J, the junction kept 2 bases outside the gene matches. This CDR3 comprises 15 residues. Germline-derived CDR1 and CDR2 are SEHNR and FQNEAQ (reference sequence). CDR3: CASSFRGRSGNTIYF. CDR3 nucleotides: TGTGCCAGCAGCTTCAGGGGGCGATCTGGAAACACCATATATTTT.

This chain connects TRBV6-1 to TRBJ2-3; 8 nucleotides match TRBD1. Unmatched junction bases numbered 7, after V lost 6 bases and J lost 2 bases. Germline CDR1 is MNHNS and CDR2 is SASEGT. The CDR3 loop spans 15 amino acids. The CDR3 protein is CASRTPGQDTDTQYF. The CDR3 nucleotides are TGTGCCAGCAGAACCCCGGGACAGGACACAGATACGCAGTATTTT.

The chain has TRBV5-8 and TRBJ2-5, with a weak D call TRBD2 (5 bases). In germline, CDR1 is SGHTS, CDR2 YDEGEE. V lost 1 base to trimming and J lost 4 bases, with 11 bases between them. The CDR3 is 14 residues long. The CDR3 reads CASSLIQAGETQYF. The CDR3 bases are TGTGCCAGCAGCTTGATCCAGGCGGGAGAGACCCAGTACTTC.